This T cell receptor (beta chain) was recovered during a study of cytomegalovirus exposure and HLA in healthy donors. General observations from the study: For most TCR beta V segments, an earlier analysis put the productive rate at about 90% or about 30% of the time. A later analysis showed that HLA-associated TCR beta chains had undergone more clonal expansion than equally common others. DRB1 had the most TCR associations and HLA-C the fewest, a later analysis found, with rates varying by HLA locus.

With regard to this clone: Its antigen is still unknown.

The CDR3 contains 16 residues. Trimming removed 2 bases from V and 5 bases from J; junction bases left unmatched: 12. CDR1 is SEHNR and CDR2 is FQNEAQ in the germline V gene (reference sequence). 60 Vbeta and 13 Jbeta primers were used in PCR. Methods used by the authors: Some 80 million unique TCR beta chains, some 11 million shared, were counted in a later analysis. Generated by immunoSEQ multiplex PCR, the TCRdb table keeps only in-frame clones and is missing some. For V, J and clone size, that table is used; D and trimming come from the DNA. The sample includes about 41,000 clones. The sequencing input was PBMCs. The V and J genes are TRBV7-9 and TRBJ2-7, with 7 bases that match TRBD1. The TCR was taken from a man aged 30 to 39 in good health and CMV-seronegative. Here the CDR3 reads CASSLSNGQASNEQYF. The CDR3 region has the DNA TGTGCCAGCAGCTTATCCAACGGACAGGCCAGTAACGAGCAGTACTTC.